The following is a T cell receptor (beta chain) sequence with its context. Its antigen is not yet known. The sample holds no much larger clone one base away, and base qualities are not on file. The sample originates from a study of CD4 T cell repertoires in COVID-19 (dated by TCRdb to the early 2020s). About the full investigation: For cross-reactivity analysis, CFSE-low cells were expanded with IL-2 for less than eleven days, then relabeled and restimulated with spike proteins from other coronaviruses. The study characterized naturally processed CD4+ T cell responses to SARS-CoV-2 spike and nucleoprotein in COVID-19-recovered individuals, using TCR Vbeta sequencing to assess clonal composition. TCR Vbeta repertoire analysis of SARS-CoV-2-reactive T cells was conducted at the subset level in a few recovered individuals.

What the work shows at the level of the full study, not this receptor alone: Consistent with cross-reactivity, between 7 and 25% of SARS-CoV-2 clonotypes also showed up in secondary cultures stimulated with SARS-CoV and/or HKU1 spike. Several of the most expanded SARS-CoV-2-reactive clonotypes were found to be shared between two or all three memory subsets, suggesting intraclonal diversification.

The germline V gene encodes CDR1 SNHLY and CDR2 FYNNEI. The CDR3, from cysteine to phenylalanine, totals 12 residues. Only the CDR3 portion is preserved as DNA: 36 bases, with reading frame beginning at the first base. At the junction V is shortened by 6 bases and J by 0 bases, with 5 bases in between. The time point label on this specimen signifies: sample from a COVID-19-recovered individual after infection. The donors were patients who had gone through COVID-19 ranging from mild to severe and had recovered. Memory T cell samples that were not cultured went straight to sequencing right after ex vivo isolation. From peripheral blood mononuclear cells, the researchers isolated CD4+ total memory, central memory, effector memory and circulating T follicular helper cells. Libraries were constructed by the immunoSEQ multiplex PCR assay. In the paper's pipeline: The Chao-Jaccard similarity index and the number of shared clonotypes were used to measure repertoire overlap between subsets. As stored in TCRdb, this immuneACCESS dataset retains in-frame rearrangements with V and J assigned. A fraction of the clones does not appear; measured against another copy, unresolved V genes explain less than half of the discrepancy, and the remainder lacks a known reason. V, J and clone size were drawn from that table, and D and trimming were deduced from the DNA. The sample table holds about 75,000 clones, of which around four fifths were seen once. The top ten clones comprise approximately 0.55% of the sample.

This chain is built from TRBV2 and TRBJ2-5; the D gene cannot be named for sure. The clonotype comes from a human donor who had COVID-19. The source was CD4+ T cells from peripheral blood, collected after recovery from COVID-19. The bases are TGTGCCAGCAGGACGGACCAAGAGACCCAGTACTTC. Its protein product is CASRTDQETQYF.